This record looks at one T cell receptor beta chain sequence and its context. Here immunoSEQ multiplex PCR was the method, and the copy in TCRdb shows in-frame clones only, minus some. The table lists around 77,000 clones, roughly 92% of them singletons. The sample originates from a study of T cell changes during pregnancy in multiple sclerosis. Germline CDR1 reads MDHEN; CDR2 reads SYDVKM. The CDR3 totals 12 residues. The V gene lost 2 bases and the J gene lost 4 bases, with 5 bases spanning the gap. The sample consisted of peripheral blood, taken in the third trimester of pregnancy. This sequence joins TRBV28 and TRBJ1-2; D gene ambiguous. The source is a female donor with multiple sclerosis, enrolled in a pregnancy study. The DNA for the CDR3 is TGTGCCAGCAGTTTAACAACCTATGGCTACACCTTC. Translated, it gives CASSLTTYGYTF.